These 16 T cell receptor beta chains were sequenced from one sample in a study of T-cell memory formation after mild COVID-19. Using its own MiXCR run on the 5' RACE reads, TCRdb lists one record per CDR3 protein. The table has under 550,000 distinct CDR3 sequences, about a sixth seen once. Sequencing was done on a sample of PBMCs or a T cell subset sorted from them (not recorded which). Receptors originate from a man aged 18 to 29 who had mild COVID-19 (a few samples of this study predate the infection). Cell type and time point are not known.

Turning to this clonotype: A much larger clone differs by one base, so this may be a read error. The chain joins TRBV3-1 to TRBJ2-5; weak D call: TRBD2 (6 bases). The germline V and J ends were trimmed by 2 bases and 1 base, with 14 bases remaining between them. The CDR3 covers 16 residues. The germline V gene encodes CDR1 LGHDT and CDR2 YNNKEL (reference sequence). The CDR3 DNA follows: TGTGCCAGCAGCCAATGGCGGGGCTTTGGCCAAGAGACCCAGTACTTC. As protein: CASSQWRGFGQETQYF.

This clonotype was observed a few times. V usage is TRBV25-1 and J usage is TRBJ2-1, with 8 nucleotides matching TRBD1. J was trimmed by 7 bases and V by 6 bases; bases with no gene match: 5. This CDR3 has 13 amino acids. The germline gives CDR1 MGHDK, CDR2 SYGVNS. The CDR3 loop reads CASRGRGLNEQFF. The CDR3 DNA sequence: TGTGCCAGCAGGGGCAGGGGGCTGAATGAGCAGTTCTTC.

This clonotype was detected many times. This sequence joins TRBV15 and TRBJ2-7; 10 positions match TRBD2. The germline V gene has CDR1 LNHNV and CDR2 YYDKDF (reference sequence). This CDR3 region has 13 residues. Trimming cost V 4 bases and J 5 bases; bases outside gene matches: 2. CDR3 sequence: CATSTGLANEQYF. DNA for the CDR3: TGTGCCACCAGCACGGGACTAGCGAACGAGCAGTACTTC. Complete variable domain (other parts from reference TRBV15 and TRBJ2-7): DAMVIQNPRYQVTQFGKPVTLSCSQTLNHNVMYWYQQKSSQAPKLLFHYYDKDFNNEADTPDNFQSRRPNTSFCFLDIRSPGLGDTAMYLCATSTGLANEQYFGPGTRLTVT.

The chain combines TRBV18 with TRBJ2-6; a weak D match, TRBD1 (5 bases). Germline V CDR1 and CDR2: KGHSH, LQKENI. The CDR3 sequence is 17 residues long. The germline V and J ends were trimmed by 3 bases and 2 bases, with 14 bases remaining between them. This chain's CDR3 is CASSPSPGYAGANVLTF. For the CDR3, the DNA is TGTGCCAGCTCACCGTCTCCAGGGTACGCTGGGGCCAACGTCCTGACTTTC.

The table lists this clonotype with a few counts. This sequence joins TRBV7-9 and TRBJ2-7, with TRBD1 identical over 9 bases. The V gene end was trimmed by 4 bases and the J gene end by 3 bases; junction bases not matched to a gene: 10. Germline V gives CDR1 SEHNR, CDR2 FQNEAQ (reference sequence). The CDR3 is 16 amino acids. In nucleotides, the CDR3 is TGTGCCAGCAGCTCCCCCTTACAGGGGGCGGGCTACGAGCAGTACTTC. This codes for CASSSPLQGAGYEQYF.

This clonotype was seen more than once but under ten times. The rearrangement links TRBV28 to TRBJ2-1, with 11 bases that match TRBD2. The germline CDR1 and CDR2 sequences are MDHEN and SYDVKM. V gave up 2 bases and J gave up 10 bases; unmatched junction bases: 4. The CDR3 spans 14 residues. The CDR3 region is CASSLGLAGAEQFF. In nucleotides, the CDR3 is TGTGCCAGCAGTTTAGGACTAGCGGGTGCAGAGCAGTTCTTC.

The chain recombines TRBV5-1 with TRBJ1-1; TRBD1 matches at 8 bases. Germline V lookup: CDR1 SGHRS, CDR2 YFSETQ. The CDR3 contains 14 residues. Trimming cost V 4 bases and J 5 bases; bases outside gene matches: 7. DNA for the CDR3: TGCGCCAGCAGCCACCAGGGGGCCAATACTGAAGCTTTCTTT. Protein: CASSHQGANTEAFF. Combining the CDR3 with reference TRBV5-1 and TRBJ1-1 gives the whole variable domain KAGVTQTPRYLIKTRGQQVTLSCSPISGHRSVSWYQQTPGQGLQFLFEYFSETQRNKGNFPGRFSGRQFSNSRSEMNVSTLELGDSALYLCASSHQGANTEAFFGQGTRLTVV.

The genes are TRBV20-1 and TRBJ2-3; D gene uncertain. Germline V gene sequence: CDR1 DFQATT, CDR2 SNEGSKA (reference sequence). V was shortened by 3 bases and J by 2 bases, with 9 bases between the two germline ends. The CDR3 sequence is 13 residues long. CDR3 sequence reads: CSARRSDTDTQYF. DNA of the CDR3: TGCAGTGCTAGGCGGAGCGACACAGATACGCAGTATTTT.

The chain is built from TRBV20-1 and TRBJ2-1; D is unclear. Germline-derived CDR1 and CDR2 are DFQATT and SNEGSKA (reference sequence). The CDR3 has 13 amino acids. V dropped 3 bases and J dropped 0 bases, with 6 bases sitting between them. The CDR3 region has the DNA TGCAGTGCTAGGCTAAGCTCCTACAATGAGCAGTTCTTC. This sequence encodes CSARLSSYNEQFF.

The sample holds many counts of this clonotype. The chain is built from TRBV9 and TRBJ1-4; D not certain. V dropped 0 bases and J dropped 8 bases, with 14 bases sitting between them. CDR1 is SGDLS, CDR2 YYNGEE, per germline. The CDR3 extends over 15 amino acids. The DNA for the CDR3 is TGTGCCAGCAGCGTAGGAACGGGGTCGCGGGAAAAACTGTTTTTT. It translates to CASSVGTGSREKLFF.

The chain carries TRBV12-3 or TRBV12-4 and TRBJ1-6; the D gene is possibly TRBD1 (5 bases). The CDR3 contains 13 residues. V lost 6 bases and J 9 bases, leaving 12 bases between the germline ends. CDR3 in DNA: TGTGCCAGCAGGGGGCCCCAGGGTTCACCCCTCCACTTT. Residues: CASRGPQGSPLHF.

This clonotype was picked up one time. The chain joins TRBV5-1 to TRBJ2-6; D is unclear. V lost 1 base and J 4 bases, leaving 6 bases between the germline ends. Germline loops: CDR1 SGHRS, CDR2 YFSETQ. The CDR3 is 14 amino acids. Here the CDR3 DNA reads TGCGCCAGCAGCTTGAGGGAAGGGGCCAACGTCCTGACTTTC. Translated, it gives CASSLREGANVLTF.

This sequence joins TRBV20-1 and TRBJ2-2; weak D call: TRBD1 (5 bases). Germline lookup yields CDR1 DFQATT and CDR2 SNEGSKA (reference sequence). The V end was cut by 3 bases, the J end by 3 bases, with 14 bases between. CDR3 length: 15 residues. The CDR3 spells CSARKVGLYTGELFF. The DNA for the CDR3 is TGCAGTGCTAGGAAGGTGGGGCTTTACACCGGGGAGCTGTTTTTT.

This clonotype was counted a few times. CDR3 region: CASSLGRGSTDTQYF. DNA of the CDR3: TGTGCCAGCAGTTTAGGGCGGGGAAGCACAGATACGCAGTATTTT. The chain employs TRBV27 and TRBJ2-3, with D possibly TRBD2 on 6 matching bases. The CDR3 loop spans 15 amino acids. Germline CDR1 MNHEY, CDR2 SMNVEV (reference sequence). V was shortened by 2 bases and J by 0 bases, with 9 bases between the two germline ends.

The chain recombines TRBV29-1 with TRBJ2-1; weak D call: TRBD1 (6 bases). The CDR3 covers 15 residues. The ends were cut back, 6 bases at V and 0 bases at J, with 15 bases in the middle. Germline CDR1 and CDR2: SQVTM and ANQGSEA. CDR3 loop: CSVRMGASSYNEQFF. CDR3 bases: TGCAGCGTCCGAATGGGGGCAAGCTCCTACAATGAGCAGTTCTTC.

This clonotype was picked up a small number of times. The rearrangement links TRBV15 to TRBJ2-3; D possibly corresponds to TRBD1 (6 bases). This CDR3 contains 14 residues. Germline V lookup: CDR1 LNHNV, CDR2 YYDKDF (reference sequence). The V gene lost 3 bases and the J gene lost 7 bases, with 14 bases spanning the gap. CDR3 loop: CATSRDSPTNTQYF. The DNA for the CDR3 is TGTGCCACCAGCAGGGACAGCCCTACGAATACGCAGTATTTT.